One sample yielded the 5 T cell receptor beta chains listed below, sequenced in a study of T cells expressing NK-cell markers. TCRdb reprocessed the 5' RACE reads; each CDR3 protein has one entry and no DNA is given. The table lists roughly 450,000 distinct CDR3 sequences, with approximately 1.5% in the top ten. Source material: blood T cells: a sorted CD56 or NKG2C T cell subset, CD4+ or CD8+ T cells, or bulk PBMC T cells (not recorded which). These TCRs come from a woman aged 45-59 years in good health.

The rearrangement uses TRBV6-5 and TRBJ1-1; as DNA is missing, the TRBD1 call by TCRdb cannot be tested. Germline V gene lookup returns CDR1 MNHEY and CDR2 SVGAGI. This CDR3 is built from 13 residues. CDR3 protein: CAIRGHLNTEAFF.

The chain joins TRBV12-3 or TRBV12-4 to TRBJ2-3; the D call from TCRdb, TRBD1, cannot be confirmed without DNA. The CDR3 length is 16 residues. CDR3 sequence: CASSPGQGPITDTQYF.

The chain recombines TRBV6-5 with TRBJ1-1. This CDR3 is built from 11 residues. Germline CDR1 MNHEY, CDR2 SVGAGI. CDR3: CASSADGEAFF.

This chain links TRBV5-1 with TRBJ2-3; TCRdb names TRBD2, which stays unverified in the absence of DNA. The CDR3 spans 14 residues. Per germline, CDR1 SGHRS and CDR2 YFSETQ. CDR3 loop: CASRSSGSTDTQYF.

The V call is TRBV20-1, the J call TRBJ2-5; the D gene TCRdb calls, TRBD2, cannot be checked with no DNA. In germline, CDR1 is DFQATT, CDR2 SNEGSKA (reference sequence). This CDR3 is 13 amino acids long. The CDR3 reads CSARDPRGQTQYF.